The 20 T cell receptor beta chains below all came from one sample that was sequenced in a study of technical replicates of blood from several donors. The data were produced by immunoSEQ multiplex PCR, yet TCRdb's version contains in-frame clones alone and is incomplete. The data show tens of thousands of clones, more than 90% seen once. Sequencing used T cells isolated from PBMCs. These receptors all stem from a human donor in good health.

The CDR3 sequence: CASWDRSYEQYF. In DNA, the CDR3 is TGTGCCAGCTGGGACAGATCCTACGAGCAGTACTTC. The chain has TRBV25-1 and TRBJ2-7; 7 bases map to TRBD1. Germline CDR1 MGHDK, CDR2 SYGVNS. The CDR3 sequence is 12 residues long. J lost 1 base, V lost 8 bases, and 2 bases had no gene match.

The gene calls are TRBV6-5 and TRBJ2-1; TRBD2 matches 8 bases. The germline gives CDR1 MNHEY, CDR2 SVGAGI. The CDR3 is 14 residues long. J gave up 14 bases and V 3 bases, and 12 bases lay outside the gene matches. The CDR3 DNA reads TGTGCCAGCAGTTATTTTAAGGGACTAGAATCGGAGTTCTTC. This gives the protein CASSYFKGLESEFF.

The chain employs TRBV29-1 and TRBJ1-2, with TRBD1 matching over 7 bases. Germline V gene sequence: CDR1 SQVTM, CDR2 ANQGSEA. The CDR3 contains 13 residues. The J segment lost 8 bases and the V segment lost 6 bases, leaving 12 bases of the junction unmatched. CDR3 region: CSVEKKQGRGYTF. In DNA form, the CDR3 reads TGCAGCGTCGAAAAAAAACAGGGGCGCGGCTACACCTTC.

V and J are TRBV7-9 and TRBJ1-1, with D perhaps matching TRBD1 (6 bases). Trimming cost V 5 bases and J 4 bases, with 17 bases left between them. The CDR3 runs 15 residues. Germline V gene lookup returns CDR1 SEHNR and CDR2 FQNEAQ (reference sequence). DNA of the CDR3: TGTGCCAGCAGCGCCCCTCCCCAGGGGTCCACTGAAGCTTTCTTT. It translates to CASSAPPQGSTEAFF.

The gene calls are TRBV6-5 and TRBJ1-2; D may be TRBD1 (5 bases). CDR3 length equals 13 residues. V dropped 6 bases and J dropped 4 bases, with 12 bases sitting between them. Germline V gene lookup returns CDR1 MNHEY and CDR2 SVGAGI. DNA for the CDR3: TGTGCCAGCAGGGCGACAGCATCCTATGGCTACACCTTC. This sequence encodes CASRATASYGYTF.

The V gene is TRBV7-3, the J gene TRBJ2-2, with TRBD2 identical over 9 bases. Trimming cost V 6 bases and J 6 bases; bases outside gene matches: 11. The CDR3 sequence is 16 residues long. Germline loops: CDR1 SGHTA, CDR2 FQGTGA. CDR3 protein: CASSPRRGGPSGELFF. For the CDR3, the DNA is TGTGCCAGCAGTCCCCGGCGGGGGGGGCCATCCGGGGAGCTGTTTTTT.

The chain recombines TRBV4-1 with TRBJ2-7, with 8 bases that match TRBD1. The CDR3 is 19 residues long. The V gene's germline CDR1 is MGHRA and CDR2 YSYEKL. V was clipped by 1 base and J by 1 base; unmatched bases: 15. CDR3 in DNA: TGCGCCAGCAGCCAAGGGAAGAGCAGGGGGCGTATATGGTCCTACGAGCAGTACTTC. It specifies CASSQGKSRGRIWSYEQYF.

Regarding this clone: One end of the junction varies from germline; a read error may be responsible. CDR3 sequence (DNA): TGTGCCAGTAGTATAGAAACTAGCCCGAACCCCGGGGAGCTGTTTTTT. Its translation is CASSIETSPNPGELFF. The J gene is TRBJ2-2, the V gene TRBV19; the D gene is possibly TRBD2 (6 bases). CDR3 size: 16 residues. Germline V gene sequence: CDR1 LNHDA, CDR2 SQIVND (reference sequence).

This chain connects TRBV5-6 to TRBJ2-7; 7 nucleotides align to TRBD2. This CDR3 is 17 amino acids long. Germline loops: CDR1 SGHDT, CDR2 YYEEEE. V trimming: 1 base; J trimming: 0 bases; junction bases outside the gene matches: 10. DNA for the CDR3: TGTGCCAGCAGCTTGTATCAGGGAGGGGCCTTCTCCTACGAGCAGTACTTC. It translates to CASSLYQGGAFSYEQYF.

The gene calls are TRBV12-5 and TRBJ1-1, with D unresolved. CDR3 length: 11 amino acids. Germline values: CDR1 LGHNT, CDR2 FRNRAP. V lost 7 bases, J lost 0 bases, and 3 bases lay in between. CDR3 DNA sequence: TGTGCTAGTGCCATGAACACTGAAGCTTTCTTT. Protein product: CASAMNTEAFF.

This clone was seen only once. The genes are TRBV5-6 and TRBJ1-5; D is uncertain. V lost 4 bases, J lost 3 bases, and 14 bases lay in between. Germline V lookup: CDR1 SGHDT, CDR2 YYEEEE. There are 15 residues in the CDR3. The CDR3 loop reads CASSTSVRYNQPQHF. CDR3 bases: TGTGCCAGCAGCACCTCGGTCAGGTACAATCAGCCCCAGCATTTT. Complete variable domain (other parts from reference TRBV5-6 and TRBJ1-5): DAGVTQSPTHLIKTRGQQVTLRCSPKSGHDTVSWYQQALGQGPQFIFQYYEEEERQRGNFPDRFSGHQFPNYSSELNVNALLLGDSALYLCASSTSVRYNQPQHFGDGTRLSIL.

The chain employs TRBV19 and TRBJ2-7; D might be TRBD1 (6 bases). The germline V gene encodes CDR1 LNHDA and CDR2 SQIVND (reference sequence). The CDR3 sequence is 15 residues long. Between the trimmed V and J ends, which lost 3 bases and 3 bases, there was a span of 15 bases. The CDR3 nucleotides read TGTGCCAGTAGTATTTTAGCAGGGGAATACTACGAGCAGTACTTC. It yields the protein CASSILAGEYYEQYF.

This clone was seen only once. V is TRBV6-1 and J is TRBJ2-7; tentative D call: TRBD2 (5 bases). The length of the CDR3 is 13 residues. Trimming left V 7 bases short and J 1 base short, with 11 bases between. Germline V gene lookup returns CDR1 MNHNS and CDR2 SASEGT. The CDR3 is CASKLPGSYEQYF. The CDR3 DNA reads TGTGCCAGCAAACTTCCGGGGTCCTACGAGCAGTACTTC.

The chain employs TRBV1 and TRBJ1-1. TRBV1 is designated a pseudogene. CDR3 length equals 18 residues. Written as DNA, the CDR3 is TGCACCAGCAGCCAAGATAATCCCGACGGACCCACGGGGACTGAAGCTTTCTTT. This codes for CTSSQDNPDGPTGTEAFF.

This clone was observed a single time. This rearrangement joins TRBV5-1 to TRBJ1-5; D unresolved. Trimming took 4 bases from V and 8 from J, leaving 16 bases between them. The CDR3 covers 14 residues. From germline, CDR1 is SGHRS and CDR2 YFSETQ. CDR3 nucleotide sequence: TGCGCCAGCAGCCTCAACGGGAGAGCCGAGCCCCAGCATTTT. This codes for CASSLNGRAEPQHF.

This clone was observed a single time. J is TRBJ1-2 and V is TRBV4-2; the match to TRBD1 covers 8 bases. CDR1 is LGHNA, CDR2 YNFKEQ, per germline. V was clipped by 2 bases and J by 4 bases; unmatched bases: 9. CDR3 length equals 16 residues. CDR3 in amino acids: CASSQRLPGQVYGYTF. The CDR3, as DNA: TGTGCCAGCAGCCAACGCCTACCGGGACAGGTCTATGGCTACACCTTC.

The chain links TRBV5-4 to TRBJ2-2; perhaps TRBD2 as D (7 bases). In germline, CDR1 is SGHNT, CDR2 YYREEE (reference sequence). Trimming cost V 1 base and J 6 bases, with 13 bases left between them. The CDR3 consists of 15 residues. CDR3 amino acids: CASSLWRGGPGELFF. The CDR3 DNA follows: TGTGCCAGCAGCTTGTGGAGGGGGGGCCCCGGGGAGCTGTTTTTT.

V gene TRBV4-1 combines with J gene TRBJ1-2; D perhaps matches TRBD1 (6 bases). The ends were cut back, 1 base at V and 2 bases at J, with 11 bases in the middle. The germline V gene encodes CDR1 MGHRA and CDR2 YSYEKL. This CDR3 comprises 15 residues. The CDR3 coding sequence is TGCGCCAGCAGCCAAGTAGGTACAGGGAACTATGGCTACACCTTC. This codes for CASSQVGTGNYGYTF.

This sequence joins TRBV5-1 and TRBJ2-7, with a weak D call TRBD2 (6 bases). The CDR3 extends over 17 amino acids. Trimming shortened V by 4 bases and J by 2 bases, and 22 bases separated the two germline ends. Germline CDR1 reads SGHRS; CDR2 reads YFSETQ. CDR3 in amino acids: CASSPPLAIGQPYEQYF. The CDR3 region has the DNA TGCGCCAGCAGCCCGCCCCTAGCGATAGGGCAACCCTACGAGCAGTACTTC.

The chain couples TRBV27 to TRBJ2-7; TRBD2 matches at 11 bases. The CDR3 runs 14 residues. Trimming removed 6 bases from V and 4 bases from J; junction bases left unmatched: 5. Germline CDR1 MNHEY, CDR2 SMNVEV (reference sequence). The DNA for the CDR3 is TGTGCCAGCAGGGGTGGGACTAGCGGATACGAGCAGTACTTC. It yields the protein CASRGGTSGYEQYF.